This TCR beta chain came from a study of CD8+CD57+ T cells in acquired aplastic anemia. Overall study findings and caveats: The number of CD8+ CDR3 sequences shared by patients and controls was roughly 31.

Worth noting for this clonotype: Antigen: not known. A junction boundary mismatches the germline segment, possibly from a read error.

Germline loops: CDR1 MGHDK, CDR2 SYGVNS. The CDR3 spans 18 residues. The use of genomic DNA as template underpinned the TCR beta VDJ and CDR3 profiling. Each CDR3 protein is one row after TCRdb ran MiXCR on the reads. The sample yields more than 150,000 distinct CDR3 sequences, 64% seen once. The J gene is TRBJ2-7, the V gene TRBV25-1; 14 bases line up with TRBD2. The receptor was isolated from a human donor with severe aplastic anemia or a healthy control (not recorded which). The sample consisted of sorted CD4+, CD8+, or CD8+CD57+ T cells (not recorded which) from PBMCs. The CDR3 DNA reads as TGTGCCTGCAGTGCTTCTCATCGCGGGACTAGCGGGGGATACGAGCAGTACTTC. It encodes CACSASHRGTSGGYEQYF.